The 29 T cell receptor beta chains below were found in one sample sequenced in a study of cytomegalovirus exposure and HLA in healthy donors (dated by TCRdb to 2017 to 2019). Library preparation was by the immunoSEQ multiplex PCR assay. For the multiplex PCR, a mixture combining 60 forward primers for TCR Vbeta segments and 13 reverse primers for TCR Jbeta segments was used. The table was pulled from immuneACCESS by TCRdb, which kept in-frame rearrangements only. Such tables lose some clones; where checked, under half of the loss comes from unresolved V genes, and the rest has no known cause. The sample table lists about 42,000 clones, 50% of them with a count of one. The ten largest account for about 12% of the sample. The sequenced sample was PBMCs. Receptor source: a human donor in good health.

This chain uses TRBV27 with TRBJ2-5; possibly TRBD2 for D (5 bases). The CDR3 has 16 amino acids. V lost 0 bases and J lost 5, with 16 bases in between. CDR1 and CDR2 (germline): MNHEY, SMNVEV (reference sequence). CDR3: CASSLSVRRAAETQYF. CDR3 DNA: TGTGCCAGCAGTTTATCGGTCAGGAGAGCGGCGGAGACCCAGTACTTC.

Details on this clone: Germline is not matched at one junction end, which may reflect a read error. The CDR3 region is CASSLDPMTSGRASSIF. The CDR3 DNA sequence: TGTGCCAGCAGCTTAGACCCCATGACTAGCGGGAGGGCCTCGTCGATCTTC. The J gene is TRBJ2-1, the V gene TRBV7-3; 14 positions agree with TRBD2. CDR3 length equals 17 residues. Germline V lookup: CDR1 SGHTA, CDR2 FQGTGA. The complete variable domain, with remaining parts taken from reference TRBV7-3 and TRBJ2-1, reads GAGVSQTPSNKVTEKGKYVELRCDPISGHTALYWYRQSLGQGPEFLIYFQGTGAADDSGLPNDRFFAVRPEGSVSTLKIQRTERGDSAVYLCASSLDPMTSGRASSIFGPGTRLTVL.

The V gene is TRBV6-6, the J gene TRBJ1-1, with unresolved D. Trimming stripped 6 bases from V and 0 bases from J, with 11 bases between. CDR3 length: 14 amino acids. Germline CDR1 and CDR2: MNHNY and SVGAGI (reference sequence). The CDR3 loop is CASRVPGVNTEAFF. The CDR3 DNA sequence: TGTGCCAGCAGGGTGCCCGGAGTGAACACTGAAGCTTTCTTT.

The chain employs TRBV10-2 and TRBJ2-1; 8 positions match TRBD2. Trimming cost V 4 bases and J 10 bases; bases outside gene matches: 15. This CDR3 spans 16 amino acids. CDR1 WSHSY and CDR2 SAAADI come from the germline V gene. CDR3 in amino acids: CASSGLPGLEFKEQFF. The CDR3 nucleotides read TGCGCCAGCAGTGGTCTACCGGGACTAGAATTTAAAGAGCAGTTCTTC.

The rearrangement joins TRBV7-9 to TRBJ1-3; no reliable D call. Germline lookup yields CDR1 SEHNR and CDR2 FQNEAQ (reference sequence). The CDR3 has 13 amino acids. V was clipped by 3 bases and J by 3 bases, with 6 bases between them. This CDR3 is CASSFNSGNTIYF. The CDR3 nucleotides are TGTGCCAGCAGCTTTAACAGTGGAAACACCATATATTTT.

The V call is TRBV10-3, the J call TRBJ1-2, with a possible D match to TRBD1 (5 bases). This CDR3 is 13 amino acids long. Trimming took 2 bases from V and 4 from J, leaving 8 bases between them. Germline CDR1 and CDR2: ENHRY and SYGVKD. CDR3 nucleotide sequence: TGTGCCATCAGTGAGGGGCAGGGCTATGGCTACACCTTC. Translation gives CAISEGQGYGYTF.

The V call is TRBV18, the J call TRBJ1-5, with 7 positions matching TRBD1. V trimming: 3 bases; J trimming: 4 bases; junction bases outside the gene matches: 6. The CDR3 has 15 amino acids. Germline CDR1 and CDR2: KGHSH and LQKENI. The CDR3 DNA reads TGTGCCAGCTCACCCGGGACAGCGCATAATCAGCCCCAGCATTTT. Its translation: CASSPGTAHNQPQHF.

This clone showed up just a few times. The rearrangement joins TRBV5-8 to TRBJ2-1, with TRBD1 matching over 10 bases. V lost 4 bases, J lost 6 bases, and 7 bases stayed unmatched. Germline V gene data show CDR1 as SGHTS and CDR2 as YDEGEE. The CDR3 consists of 15 residues. The CDR3 DNA reads as TGTGCCAGCAGCCTGAAGGGACAGGGGTCCAATGAGCAGTTCTTC. It encodes CASSLKGQGSNEQFF.

This clone was counted only a few times. The rearrangement joins TRBV5-1 to TRBJ2-4, with a possible D match to TRBD2 (5 bases). V dropped 1 base and J dropped 0 bases, with 11 bases sitting between them. Germline CDR1 is SGHRS and CDR2 is YFSETQ. The CDR3 loop spans 16 amino acids. The CDR3 DNA reads as TGCGCCAGCAGCTTGCGGGGAGCACTAGCCAAAAACATTCAGTACTTC. This sequence encodes CASSLRGALAKNIQYF.

A single count supports this clone. This sequence joins TRBV4-1 and TRBJ1-5, with D unresolved. The CDR3 runs to 16 residues. Trimming pared 0 bases from V and 2 bases from J, leaving 11 bases between. The germline V gene encodes CDR1 MGHRA and CDR2 YSYEKL. The CDR3 DNA sequence: TGCGCCAGCAGCCAAGATGGAGGAATTGGCAATCAGCCCCAGCATTTT. Amino acids: CASSQDGGIGNQPQHF.

The chain uses TRBV7-2 and TRBJ1-2; TRBD1 matches at 7 bases. The CDR3 is 16 residues long. The V and J ends lost 5 bases and 6 bases, in that order; junction bases with no gene match: 15. The V gene's germline CDR1 is SGHTA and CDR2 FQGNSA. CDR3 coding DNA: TGTGCCAGCAGCACCCGGGACAGTACCTTCGGGGATGGCTACACCTTC. This encodes CASSTRDSTFGDGYTF.

This chain uses TRBV6-5 with TRBJ2-7; maybe TRBD2 (5 bases). The CDR3 length is 14 residues. The V gene's germline CDR1 is MNHEY and CDR2 SVGAGI. Trimming shortened V by 9 bases and J by 4 bases, and 19 bases separated the two germline ends. As DNA, the CDR3 is TGTGCCAGTTGGAGACGGGGTTCATTGTACGAGCAGTACTTC. This gives the protein CASWRRGSLYEQYF.

The DNA for the CDR3 is TGTGCCAGCAGTAAGACAGGGGAAGGCAATCAGCCCCAGCATTTT. Encoded protein: CASSKTGEGNQPQHF. J is TRBJ1-5 and V is TRBV6-4; 8 positions match TRBD1. With V trimmed by 5 bases and J by 2 bases, 5 bases remained unmatched. Per the germline V gene, CDR1 is MRHNA and CDR2 is SNTAGT. The CDR3 has 15 residues.

The table lists this clone with a few counts. The V gene is TRBV4-3, the J gene TRBJ2-7, with 7 bases aligning to TRBD1. The junction had 14 bases not matched to a gene; V was cut back by 0 bases and J by 6 bases. There are 17 residues in the CDR3. Germline V gene data show CDR1 as LGHNA and CDR2 as YSLEER. The CDR3 sequence: CASSQDAPWAGTAEQYF. CDR3 coding DNA: TGCGCCAGCAGCCAAGATGCGCCCTGGGCAGGGACAGCCGAGCAGTACTTC.

This chain links TRBV5-4 with TRBJ2-7; TRBD1 aligns across 9 bases. The CDR3 is 14 residues long. Trimming removed 10 bases from V and 5 bases from J; junction bases left unmatched: 13. The V gene's germline CDR1 is SGHNT and CDR2 YYREEE (reference sequence). CDR3: CAWAPQGAENEQYF. The CDR3 DNA follows: TGTGCCTGGGCCCCACAGGGGGCTGAGAACGAGCAGTACTTC.

As concerns this clone: Relative to the germline gene, one junction end is altered; a read error may explain this. The chain couples TRBV5-1 to TRBJ1-1, with 8 nucleotides matching TRBD1. Looked up from germline, CDR1 is SGHRS and CDR2 is YFSETQ. The CDR3 contains 15 residues. The DNA of the CDR3 is TGTGCCAGCAGCTTGGTGGACAGGGCGGCCACTGAAGCTTTCTTT. Protein sequence: CASSLVDRAATEAFF.

This CDR3 is CASSLRTGGTYEQYF. For the CDR3, the DNA is TGTGCCAGCAGCTTAAGGACAGGGGGCACCTACGAGCAGTACTTC. The V call is TRBV7-2, the J call TRBJ2-7; 11 nucleotides agree with TRBD1. There are 15 residues in the CDR3. Trimming removed 2 bases from V and 2 bases from J; junction bases left unmatched: 2. Germline CDR1 and CDR2: SGHTA and FQGNSA.

The genes are TRBV5-1 and TRBJ2-1; 10 bases match TRBD2. Per the germline V gene, CDR1 is SGHRS and CDR2 is YFSETQ. Trimming removed 0 bases from V and 6 bases from J; junction bases left unmatched: 9. The CDR3 runs 17 residues. The CDR3 nucleotides are TGCGCCAGCAGCTTGGGGACTAGCGGTACTACAGGCAATGAGCAGTTCTTC. Translating gives CASSLGTSGTTGNEQFF.

The chain has TRBV4-3 and TRBJ2-5, with D perhaps TRBD1 (6 bases). The germline gives CDR1 LGHNA, CDR2 YSLEER. The CDR3 contains 12 residues. V was cut by 1 base and J by 9 bases, with 9 bases left in between. CDR3 coding DNA: TGCGCCAGCAGCCAAGTAGGGGGAGCCCAGTACTTC. Translation: CASSQVGGAQYF.

This clone was recorded a few times. This chain connects TRBV6-1 to TRBJ1-6; 8 positions match TRBD1. V was clipped by 2 bases and J by 10 bases; unmatched bases: 4. Germline V gene lookup returns CDR1 MNHNS and CDR2 SASEGT. The CDR3 loop spans 14 amino acids. CDR3 sequence reads: CASSETGGGSPLHF. CDR3 DNA sequence: TGTGCCAGCAGTGAAACAGGGGGTGGGTCACCCCTCCACTTT.

The chain joins TRBV28 to TRBJ1-3; D call uncertain. Trimming removed 3 bases from V and 11 bases from J, with 20 bases in between. The CDR3 extends over 15 amino acids. In germline, CDR1 is MDHEN, CDR2 SYDVKM. This CDR3 is CASSFMGGRRNAIYF. In DNA, the CDR3 is TGTGCCAGCAGTTTTATGGGAGGCCGGAGGAACGCCATATATTTT.

Details on this clone: A much larger clone differs from this one at a single base, so this may be a read error. V and J are TRBV19 and TRBJ2-7; weak D call: TRBD1 (7 bases). V was clipped by 4 bases and J by 4 bases, with 11 bases between them. The V gene's germline CDR1 is LNHDA and CDR2 SQIVND (reference sequence). The CDR3 runs 13 residues. CDR3 DNA sequence: TGTGCCAGTAGTACTGCAGGGGGGTACGAGCAGTACTTC. This translates into CASSTAGGYEQYF.

V usage is TRBV7-6 and J usage is TRBJ2-3, with 12 nucleotides matching TRBD2. Germline CDR1 is SGHVS and CDR2 is FNYEAQ. This CDR3 is built from 16 residues. V lost 5 bases, J lost 0 bases, and 3 bases stayed unmatched. The CDR3 DNA reads as TGTGCCAGCAGCCGAACTAGCGGGGGGAGCACAGATACGCAGTATTTT. Residues: CASSRTSGGSTDTQYF.

The rearrangement joins TRBV7-6 to TRBJ2-1; 7 nucleotides align to TRBD1. J lost 0 bases, V lost 3 bases, and 2 bases had no gene match. Germline CDR1 SGHVS, CDR2 FNYEAQ. The CDR3 loop spans 15 amino acids. The CDR3, as DNA: TGTGCCAGCAGCTTCGGACAGGCCTCCTACAATGAGCAGTTCTTC. Translating gives CASSFGQASYNEQFF.

The CDR3 sequence is CASSRGTGGQQETQYF. CDR3 nucleotide sequence: TGCGCCAGCAGCCGTGGGACAGGGGGCCAACAAGAGACCCAGTACTTC. The chain couples TRBV4-3 to TRBJ2-5, with 12 bases that match TRBD1. CDR1 is LGHNA, CDR2 YSLEER, per germline. The CDR3 covers 16 residues. Trimming took 4 bases from V and 2 from J; bases not matched to a gene: 5.

J is TRBJ1-2 and V is TRBV19, with TRBD1 identical over 8 bases. From germline, CDR1 is LNHDA and CDR2 SQIVND (reference sequence). Trimming at V came to 6 bases and at J to 6 bases, leaving 6 bases not matched to a gene. The CDR3 runs to 13 residues. DNA of the CDR3: TGTGCCAGTAGAATCCCGGGACAGGATGGCTACACCTTC. Its protein product is CASRIPGQDGYTF.

This clone was recorded a few times. The chain has TRBV6-1 and TRBJ1-1; D unclear. The CDR3 extends over 13 amino acids. Germline CDR1 MNHNS, CDR2 SASEGT. Trimming stripped 7 bases from V and 0 bases from J, with 9 bases between. The DNA for the CDR3 is TGTGCCAGCACCTTCGCGGTGAACACTGAAGCTTTCTTT. Protein: CASTFAVNTEAFF.

This clone was found a few times. This chain joins TRBV7-2 and TRBJ2-5, with TRBD2 identical over 9 bases. V shed 2 bases, J shed 5 bases, and the junction held 6 bases outside the gene matches. The CDR3 contains 15 residues. The germline V gene has CDR1 SGHTA and CDR2 FQGNSA. The CDR3 spells CASSLLREGPETQYF. The CDR3 nucleotides are TGTGCCAGCAGCTTACTGCGGGAGGGCCCGGAGACCCAGTACTTC.

This clone was recorded a few times. This rearrangement joins TRBV7-8 to TRBJ1-1; D is perhaps TRBD1 (6 bases). CDR3 length: 13 amino acids. Deletions cut 5 bases from V and 0 bases from J, with 7 bases between. The germline V gene has CDR1 SGHVS and CDR2 FQNEAQ. CDR3 sequence: CASSRGMNTEAFF. CDR3 coding DNA: TGTGCCAGCAGCAGGGGGATGAACACTGAAGCTTTCTTT.